The following is a T cell receptor (beta chain) sequence with its context. Libraries were prepared by immunoSEQ multiplex PCR; TCRdb keeps only in-frame clonotypes and omits some of them. Of a few hundred thousand clones in the sample, around 85% are singletons; the top ten hold roughly 11%. This entry is derived from a study of blood T cell repertoires in COVID-19. Study summary: Whether acute or convalescent, the COVID-19 samples came from the United States, Italy and Spain.

The CDR3 extends over 13 amino acids. The V gene's germline CDR1 is GTSNPN and CDR2 SVGIG (reference sequence). V lost 5 bases and J lost 4, with 14 bases in between. The gene calls are TRBV30 and TRBJ1-2; D remains unclear. The source material was peripheral blood. This TCR came from a woman between 65 and 79 years old with acute or convalescent COVID-19. Here the CDR3 DNA reads TGTGCCTGGGCCCGAGCGCCCTCCTATGGCTACACCTTC. Its translation: CAWARAPSYGYTF.